The clone carrying this T cell receptor (beta chain) was detected many times. Its cognate antigen is unknown. This record belongs to a study of T cells in Graves' hyperthyroidism and ophthalmopathy. Study-level points and caveats: Using 13 V-J features, a model discriminated ophthalmopathy from stable hyperthyroidism. Model-based prediction identified ophthalmopathy a median around 6.7 months prior to its onset.

In making diagnoses, clinical symptoms, serum thyroxine and TRAb, thyroid ultrasound and orbital computed tomography were all used. Amplification of TCR beta CDR3 regions was performed using RNA transcripts as template. Researchers ran a first-round RT-PCR on the TCR CDR3 using the HTBI primer set. TCRdb passed the multiplex PCR reads through MiXCR, listing each CDR3 protein once. Of 500,000 to 650,000 distinct CDR3 sequences in the sample, around 15% were seen once. This CDR3 has 14 residues. V lost 2 bases, J lost 3 bases, and 6 bases stayed unmatched. CDR1 and CDR2 from the germline V gene are DFQATT and SNEGSKA (reference sequence).

The specimen sequenced was blood. This receptor was identified in a woman aged 40 to 50 with Graves' hyperthyroidism. The chain employs TRBV20-1 and TRBJ2-7, with 8 bases matching TRBD2. The CDR3 region has the DNA TGCAGTGCTAGACCGGGAGGGATGAGCTACGAGCAGTACTTC. As protein: CSARPGGMSYEQYF.